A selection of T cell receptor beta chains follows, all from one sample in a study of PD-L1 blockade in urothelial cancer. The data were produced by immunoSEQ multiplex PCR, yet TCRdb's version contains in-frame clones alone and is incomplete. The data contain just over 40,000 clones, roughly 81% of them singletons. Specimen: PBMCs, collected around atezolizumab (anti-PD-L1) treatment. These receptors came from a man aged 65 to 79 with urothelial cancer. The CDR3 runs from the conserved cysteine through the conserved F or W. Fields, in order: J gene, V gene, clone size, D gene, CDR3 protein, CDR3 DNA. D genes are given only for firm matches. The size field is filled for only some rows; it gives once, few, many or a size class.

TRBJ2-3 | TRBV6-6 | - | - | CASSYPVESSGDTQYF | TGTGCCAGCAGTTACCCGGTGGAGAGTAGCGGAGATACGCAGTATTTT
TRBJ2-5 | TRBV12-5 | - | - | CASGSGSETQYF | TGTGCTAGTGGTTCCGGGTCGGAGACCCAGTACTTC
TRBJ1-2 | TRBV6-6 | - | TRBD1 | CASSYFQGQGDGYTF | TGTGCCAGCAGTTACTTTCAGGGACAGGGGGACGGCTACACCTTC
TRBJ2-1 | TRBV10-3 | - | TRBD2 | CAISDGASGRGNEQFF | TGTGCCATCAGTGATGGAGCTAGCGGGAGGGGAAATGAGCAGTTCTTC
TRBJ2-1 | TRBV6-1 | few | TRBD2 | CASRGTTVNEQFF | TGTGCCAGCAGGGGGACTACGGTGAATGAGCAGTTCTTC
TRBJ1-3 | TRBV9 | - | - | CASSPDSDTGNTIYF | TGTGCCAGCAGCCCGGACAGCGATACCGGAAACACCATATATTTT
TRBJ1-4 | TRBV30 | - | - | CAWSEPVNANEKLFF | TGTGCCTGGAGTGAGCCGGTAAACGCTAATGAAAAACTGTTTTTT
TRBJ1-3 | TRBV7-6 | - | TRBD1 | CASSSGQLVLSGNTIYF | TGTGCCAGCAGCTCGGGACAGCTGGTGTTGTCGGGAAACACCATATATTTT
TRBJ2-1 | TRBV2 | - | TRBD2 | CASSENPSGSMNEQFF | TGTGCCAGCAGTGAAAATCCCAGCGGGAGTATGAATGAGCAGTTCTTC
TRBJ2-7 | TRBV4-2 | - | TRBD1 | CASSHGDRGPVRAYF | TGTGCCAGCAGCCACGGGGACAGGGGGCCGGTCAGGGCGTACTTC
TRBJ2-1 | TRBV10-3 | - | TRBD2 | CAISDHAAGTGVEQFF | TGTGCCATCAGTGACCATGCAGCGGGGACGGGTGTTGAGCAGTTCTTC
TRBJ2-5 | TRBV19 | - | TRBD2 | CASSSGLAGGRETQYF | TGTGCCAGTAGTTCCGGACTAGCGGGAGGTAGGGAGACCCAGTACTTC
TRBJ2-7 | TRBV5-1 | - | - | CASSFSSYEQYF | TGCGCCAGCAGCTTTAGTTCCTACGAGCAGTACTTC
TRBJ2-1 | TRBV7-9 | - | TRBD2 | CASSLALAGVDEQFF | TGTGCCAGCAGCTTAGCCCTAGCGGGCGTCGATGAGCAGTTCTTC
TRBJ2-2 | TRBV5-1 | - | TRBD1 | CASSLGQGATGELFF | TGCGCCAGCAGCTTGGGACAGGGGGCCACCGGGGAGCTGTTTTTT
TRBJ1-3 | TRBV6-1 | once | - | CASSAVRGRYSGNTIYF | TGTGCCAGCAGTGCCGTCAGGGGCCGATACTCTGGAAACACCATATATTTT
TRBJ2-3 | TRBV5-6 | - | TRBD2 | CASSLAILAGGTDTQYF | TGTGCCAGCAGCTTGGCGATACTAGCGGGGGGCACAGATACGCAGTATTTT
TRBJ2-7 | TRBV2 | - | - | CASRGSRGSYEQYF | TGTGCCAGCAGAGGAAGTAGGGGGTCCTACGAGCAGTACTTC
TRBJ2-5 | TRBV7-7 | - | - | CASSPDRQSTETQYF | TGTGCTAGCAGCCCAGACAGACAGTCTACGGAGACCCAGTACTTC
TRBJ2-7 | TRBV7-2 | - | TRBD2 | CASSPQPIQAGGPGEQYF | TGTGCCAGCAGCCCGCAGCCTATCCAAGCGGGAGGGCCGGGGGAGCAGTACTTC
TRBJ1-1 | TRBV27 | - | - | CASSLLARMNTEAFF | TGTGCCAGCAGTTTATTGGCCCGAATGAACACTGAAGCTTTCTTT
TRBJ2-7 | TRBV5-4 | - | TRBD1 | CASSLGQEKAYEQYF | TGTGCCAGCAGCCTTGGACAGGAAAAGGCCTACGAGCAGTACTTC
TRBJ1-3 | TRBV6-1 | few | - | CASSNPGTLNTIYF | TGTGCCAGCAGCAATCCCGGGACATTAAACACCATATATTTT
TRBJ1-1 | TRBV5-1 | - | - | CASSLVGELNTEAFF | TGCGCCAGCAGCTTGGTAGGGGAACTAAACACTGAAGCTTTCTTT
TRBJ2-4 | TRBV4-2 | - | - | CASSQDLALGWGRRGKNIQYF | TGTGCCAGCAGCCAAGATTTGGCGCTCGGATGGGGGAGGAGGGGCAAAAACATTCAGTACTTC
TRBJ2-7 | TRBV25-1 | - | TRBD2 | CASRPPLAGDHEQYF | TGTGCCAGCAGGCCCCCCCTAGCGGGAGACCACGAGCAGTACTTC
TRBJ1-1 | TRBV10-1 | once | TRBD1 | CASGTGLSEAFF | TGCGCCAGCGGGACAGGGTTAAGTGAAGCTTTCTTT
TRBJ2-7 | TRBV5-8 | - | TRBD1 | CASSSDRALYEQYF | TGTGCCAGCAGTTCGGACAGGGCCCTGTACGAGCAGTACTTC
TRBJ2-5 | TRBV7-9 | - | TRBD1 | CASSSRDRGQETQYF | TGTGCCAGCAGCTCTAGGGACAGAGGACAAGAGACCCAGTACTTC
TRBJ1-2 | TRBV6-5 | few | TRBD1 | CASSRTGVETF | TGTGCCAGCAGCCGGACAGGGGTGGAAACCTTC
TRBJ1-2 | TRBV7-2 | - | TRBD1 | CASSSLRRGQGGYGYTF | TGTGCCAGCAGCTCTCTACGGAGAGGACAGGGCGGCTATGGCTACACCTTC
TRBJ2-5 | TRBV25-1 | - | TRBD2 | CASSDSFGAGGPQETQYF | TGTGCCAGCAGTGACTCCTTCGGGGCGGGAGGGCCTCAAGAGACCCAGTACTTC
TRBJ1-3 | TRBV18 | - | - | CASSPSGQTSSGNTIYF | TGTGCCAGCTCACCATCTGGACAAACAAGCTCTGGAAACACCATATATTTT
TRBJ2-7 | TRBV6-1 | few | - | CASSERGGASSYEQYF | TGTGCCAGCAGTGAAAGGGGTGGGGCTAGCTCCTACGAGCAGTACTTC
TRBJ1-2 | TRBV7-6 | - | - | CASSPWGGVGYTF | TGTGCCAGCAGCCCCTGGGGGGGGGTTGGCTACACCTTC